One sample yielded the 7 T cell receptor beta chains listed below, sequenced in a study of CD8 T cells in ankylosing spondylitis. These receptors are not linked to any known antigen. Whole-study results and caveats: A TCR beta motif of roughly eight highly homologous variants seemed to mark ankylosing spondylitis blood.

Via MiXCR, TCRdb re-called the 5' RACE reads, giving one row per CDR3 protein. The profile covers 700,000 or so distinct CDR3 sequences, with over 15% appearing a single time and around 20% taken by the ten largest. Source material: blood, either unsorted or a sorted T cell fraction (not recorded which). Source of these receptors: a male donor with ankylosing spondylitis.

V gene TRBV6-5 combines with J gene TRBJ2-1, with D maybe TRBD1 (5 bases). Germline CDR1 and CDR2: MNHEY and SVGAGI. This CDR3 comprises 14 residues. V lost 4 bases and J lost 4, with 11 bases in between. The CDR3 bases are TGTGCCAGCAGTTCAGCAGGGATATACAATGAGCAGTTCTTC. Protein product: CASSSAGIYNEQFF.

This clonotype has a handful of counts. The V and J genes are TRBV7-6 and TRBJ2-7; 9 nucleotides line up with TRBD2. The CDR3 is 15 residues long. Trimming cost V 3 bases and J 2 bases; bases outside gene matches: 5. Germline V gene sequence: CDR1 SGHVS, CDR2 FNYEAQ. The CDR3 region is CASSFAGGGTYEQYF. CDR3 bases: TGTGCCAGCAGCTTTGCGGGAGGGGGAACCTACGAGCAGTACTTC.

The V call is TRBV28, the J call TRBJ2-3; D gene ambiguous. This CDR3 spans 13 amino acids. CDR1 and CDR2 (germline): MDHEN, SYDVKM. V was shortened by 3 bases and J by 8 bases, with 12 bases between the two germline ends. CDR3 coding DNA: TGTGCCAGCAGTTTCCTCCCAGTGGTTACGCAGTATTTT. This translates into CASSFLPVVTQYF.

CDR3 in amino acids: CASSEARVGTDTQYF. The CDR3 DNA reads TGTGCCAGCAGTGAAGCCAGGGTAGGCACAGATACGCAGTATTTT. This chain connects TRBV2 to TRBJ2-3; D is possibly TRBD1 (5 bases). The CDR3 extends over 15 amino acids. Trimming stripped 0 bases from V and 1 base from J, with 8 bases between. CDR1 SNHLY and CDR2 FYNNEI come from the germline V gene.

This clonotype was seen once. The V gene is TRBV20-1, the J gene TRBJ1-4; the D is unclear. CDR1 and CDR2 (germline): DFQATT, SNEGSKA (reference sequence). This CDR3 comprises 13 residues. V lost 1 base, J lost 5 bases, and 8 bases lay in between. The CDR3 DNA reads as TGCAGTGCTAGAGTGCCGGTAAATGAAAAACTGTTTTTT. It is translated as CSARVPVNEKLFF.

This clonotype was seen only a few times. The chain links TRBV27 to TRBJ2-1; 8 positions agree with TRBD2. With V trimmed by 5 bases and J by 7 bases, 10 bases remained unmatched. The length of the CDR3 is 15 residues. CDR1 and CDR2 (germline): MNHEY, SMNVEV (reference sequence). The CDR3 DNA reads as TGTGCCAGCAGTCCCGGGACGGGGGGGACGAATGAGCAGTTCTTC. This sequence encodes CASSPGTGGTNEQFF.

The sample holds a few counts of this clonotype. The V gene is TRBV9, the J gene TRBJ2-1; D is perhaps TRBD2 (6 bases). The CDR3 loop spans 19 amino acids. The V end lost 0 bases, the J end lost 7 bases, and 26 bases lay between the germline ends. Germline V CDR1 and CDR2: SGDLS, YYNGEE. The CDR3 DNA sequence: TGTGCCAGCAGCGTAGGAGACCGTACTAGCCTCAGAAAGGGGAATGAGCAGTTCTTC. Translating it yields CASSVGDRTSLRKGNEQFF.